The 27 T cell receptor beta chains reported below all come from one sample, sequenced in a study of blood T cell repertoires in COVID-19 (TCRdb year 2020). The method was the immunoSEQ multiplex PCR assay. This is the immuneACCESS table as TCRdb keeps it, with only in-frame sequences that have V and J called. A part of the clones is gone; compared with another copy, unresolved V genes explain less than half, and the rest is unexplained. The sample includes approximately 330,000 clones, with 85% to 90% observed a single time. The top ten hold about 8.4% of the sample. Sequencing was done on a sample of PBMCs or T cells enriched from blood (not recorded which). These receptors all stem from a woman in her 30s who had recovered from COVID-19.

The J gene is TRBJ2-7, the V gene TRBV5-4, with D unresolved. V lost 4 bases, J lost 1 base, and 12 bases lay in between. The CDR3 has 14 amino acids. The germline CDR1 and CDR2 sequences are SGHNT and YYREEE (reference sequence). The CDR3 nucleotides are TGTGCCAGCAGCCTGCAGACGGGTTCCTACGAGCAGTACTTC. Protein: CASSLQTGSYEQYF.

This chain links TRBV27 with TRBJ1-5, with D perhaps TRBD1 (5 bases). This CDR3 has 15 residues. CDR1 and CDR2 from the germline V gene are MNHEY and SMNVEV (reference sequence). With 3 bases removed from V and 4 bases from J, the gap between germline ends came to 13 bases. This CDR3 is CASSFRGGGNQPQHF. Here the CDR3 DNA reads TGTGCCAGCAGTTTTAGGGGCGGGGGAAATCAGCCCCAGCATTTT.

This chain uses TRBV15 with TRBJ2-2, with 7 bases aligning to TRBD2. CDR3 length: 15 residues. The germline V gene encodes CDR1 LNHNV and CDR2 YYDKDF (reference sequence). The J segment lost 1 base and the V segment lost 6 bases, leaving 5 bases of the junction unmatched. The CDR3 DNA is TGTGCCACCAGTGTTGCGGGGGTGAACACCGGGGAGCTGTTTTTT. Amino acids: CATSVAGVNTGELFF.

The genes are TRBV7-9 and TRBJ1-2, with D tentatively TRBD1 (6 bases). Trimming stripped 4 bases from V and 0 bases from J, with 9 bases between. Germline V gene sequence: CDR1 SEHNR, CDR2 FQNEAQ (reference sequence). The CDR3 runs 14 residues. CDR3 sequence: CASSSRQANYGYTF. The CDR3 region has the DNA TGTGCCAGCAGCTCCCGACAGGCTAACTATGGCTACACCTTC.

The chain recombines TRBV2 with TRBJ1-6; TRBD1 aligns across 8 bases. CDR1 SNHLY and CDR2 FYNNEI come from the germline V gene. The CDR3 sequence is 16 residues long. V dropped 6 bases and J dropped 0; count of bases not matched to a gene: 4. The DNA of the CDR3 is TGTGCCAGCAGAGTACAGGGGGGCTCCTATAATTCACCCCTCCACTTT. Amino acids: CASRVQGGSYNSPLHF.

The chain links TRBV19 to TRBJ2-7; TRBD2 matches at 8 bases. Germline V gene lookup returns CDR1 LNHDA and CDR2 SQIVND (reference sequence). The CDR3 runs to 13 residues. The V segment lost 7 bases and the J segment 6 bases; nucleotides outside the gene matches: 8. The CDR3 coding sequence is TGTGCCAGTAAGGTAAGCGGGAGTGCCGAGCAGTACTTC. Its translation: CASKVSGSAEQYF.

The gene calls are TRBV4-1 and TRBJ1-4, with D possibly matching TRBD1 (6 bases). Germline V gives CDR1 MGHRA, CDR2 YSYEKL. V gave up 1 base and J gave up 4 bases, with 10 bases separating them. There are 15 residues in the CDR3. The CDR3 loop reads CASSQVTGFNEKLFF. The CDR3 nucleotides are TGCGCCAGCAGCCAAGTTACAGGGTTTAATGAAAAACTGTTTTTT.

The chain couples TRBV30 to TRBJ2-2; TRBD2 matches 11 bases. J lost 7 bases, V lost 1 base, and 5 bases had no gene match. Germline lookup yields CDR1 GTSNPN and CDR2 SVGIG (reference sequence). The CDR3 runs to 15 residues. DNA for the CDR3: TGTGCCTGGAGTGGATGGACTAGCGGGTTCGGGGAGCTGTTTTTT. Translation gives CAWSGWTSGFGELFF. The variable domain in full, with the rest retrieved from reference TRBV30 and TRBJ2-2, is SQTIHQWPATLVQPVGSPLSLECTVEGTSNPNLYWYRQAAGRGLQLLFYSVGIGQISSEVPQNLSASRPQDRQFILSSKKLLLSDSGFYLCAWSGWTSGFGELFFGEGSRLTVL.

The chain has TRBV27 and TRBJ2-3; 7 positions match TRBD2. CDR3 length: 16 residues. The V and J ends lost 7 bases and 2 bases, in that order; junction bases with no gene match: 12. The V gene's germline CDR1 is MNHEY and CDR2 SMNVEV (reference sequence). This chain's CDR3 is CASNEAGRGPTDTQYF. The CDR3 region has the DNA TGTGCCAGCAACGAAGCAGGGAGGGGACCCACAGATACGCAGTATTTT.

CDR3 sequence: CASKARVADTQYF. DNA of the CDR3: TGTGCCAGCAAGGCCAGGGTCGCAGATACGCAGTATTTT. This sequence joins TRBV3-1 (or the pseudogene TRBV3-2) and TRBJ2-3; the D gene is possibly TRBD1 (5 bases). The germline V gene has CDR1 LGHDT and CDR2 YNNKEL (reference sequence). CDR3 length: 13 residues. Trimming pared 7 bases from V and 4 bases from J, leaving 12 bases between.

The CDR3 DNA reads TGTGCCAGTAGCCTCAGGGGGCCGACCGAGCAGTACTTC. As protein: CASSLRGPTEQYF. The rearrangement uses TRBV19 and TRBJ2-7, with TRBD1 matching over 8 bases. The V segment lost 6 bases and the J segment 6 bases; nucleotides outside the gene matches: 7. CDR1 and CDR2 (germline): LNHDA, SQIVND (reference sequence). The CDR3 sequence is 13 residues long.

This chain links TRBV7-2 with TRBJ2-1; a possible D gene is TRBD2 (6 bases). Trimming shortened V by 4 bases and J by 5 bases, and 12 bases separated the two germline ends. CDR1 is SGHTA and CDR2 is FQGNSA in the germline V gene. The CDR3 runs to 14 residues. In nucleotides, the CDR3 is TGTGCCAGCAGCTCTCGACCTAGCGACAATGAGCAGTTCTTC. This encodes CASSSRPSDNEQFF.

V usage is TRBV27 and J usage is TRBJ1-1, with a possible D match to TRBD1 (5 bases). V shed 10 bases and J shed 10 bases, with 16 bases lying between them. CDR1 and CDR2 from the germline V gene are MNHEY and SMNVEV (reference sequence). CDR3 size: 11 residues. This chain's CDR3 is CATIAGGVAFF. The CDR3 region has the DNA TGTGCCACCATTGCGGGGGGAGTAGCTTTCTTT.

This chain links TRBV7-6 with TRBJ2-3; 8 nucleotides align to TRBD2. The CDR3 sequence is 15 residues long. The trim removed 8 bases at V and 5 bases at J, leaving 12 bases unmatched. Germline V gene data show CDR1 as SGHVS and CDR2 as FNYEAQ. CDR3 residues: CASSLGTRALDTQYF. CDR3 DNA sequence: TGTGCCAGCTCTCTTGGGACTAGAGCACTAGATACGCAGTATTTT.

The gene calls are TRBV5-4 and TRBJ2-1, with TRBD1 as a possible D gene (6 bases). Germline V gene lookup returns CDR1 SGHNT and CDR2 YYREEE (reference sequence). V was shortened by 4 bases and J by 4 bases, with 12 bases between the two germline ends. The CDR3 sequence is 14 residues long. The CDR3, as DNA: TGTGCCAGCAGCCGGGACACTACGTACAATGAGCAGTTCTTC. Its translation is CASSRDTTYNEQFF. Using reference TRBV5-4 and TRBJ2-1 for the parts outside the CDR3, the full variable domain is ETGVTQSPTHLIKTRGQQVTLRCSSQSGHNTVSWYQQALGQGPQFIFQYYREEENGRGNFPPRFSGLQFPNYSSELNVNALELDDSALYLCASSRDTTYNEQFFGPGTRLTVL.

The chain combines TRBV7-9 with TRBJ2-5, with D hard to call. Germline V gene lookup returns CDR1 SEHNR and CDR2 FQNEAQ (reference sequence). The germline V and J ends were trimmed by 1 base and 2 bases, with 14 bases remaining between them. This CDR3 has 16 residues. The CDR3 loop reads CASSLEWRGEQETQYF. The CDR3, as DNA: TGTGCCAGCAGCTTAGAGTGGCGAGGAGAACAAGAGACCCAGTACTTC.

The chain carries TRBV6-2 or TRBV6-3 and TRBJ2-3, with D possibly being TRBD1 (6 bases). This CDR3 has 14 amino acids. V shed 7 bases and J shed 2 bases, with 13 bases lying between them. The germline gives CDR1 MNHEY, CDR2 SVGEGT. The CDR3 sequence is CASNPGHSTDTQYF. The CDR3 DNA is TGTGCCAGCAACCCGGGACACTCCACAGATACGCAGTATTTT.

The CDR3 nucleotides read TGTGCCATCCGGACAGCAACTAATGAAAAACTGTTTTTT. It translates to CAIRTATNEKLFF. This chain connects TRBV10-3 to TRBJ1-4, with D maybe TRBD1 (6 bases). CDR1 is ENHRY, CDR2 SYGVKD, per germline. V was cut by 8 bases and J by 0 bases, with 7 bases left in between. This CDR3 has 13 residues.

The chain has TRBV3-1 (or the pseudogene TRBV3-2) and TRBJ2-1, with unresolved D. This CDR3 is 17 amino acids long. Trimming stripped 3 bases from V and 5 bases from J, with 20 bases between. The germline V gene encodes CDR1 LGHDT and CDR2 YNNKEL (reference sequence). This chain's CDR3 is CASSQFRRRWRDNEQFF. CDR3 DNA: TGTGCCAGCAGCCAGTTTCGAAGGCGTTGGAGAGACAATGAGCAGTTCTTC.

CDR3 residues: CASSQRGPQPQHF. The CDR3 DNA reads TGCGCCAGCAGCCAAAGGGGGCCTCAGCCCCAGCATTTT. The genes are TRBV4-1 and TRBJ1-5; 7 bases fit TRBD1. Germline CDR1 is MGHRA and CDR2 is YSYEKL. The CDR3 loop spans 13 amino acids. J was trimmed by 6 bases and V by 2 bases; bases with no gene match: 1.

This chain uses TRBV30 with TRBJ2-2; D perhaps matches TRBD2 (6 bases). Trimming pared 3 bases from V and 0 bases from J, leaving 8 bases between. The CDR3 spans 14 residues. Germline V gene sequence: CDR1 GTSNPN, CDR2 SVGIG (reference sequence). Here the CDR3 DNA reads TGTGCCTGGAGCGGGACTGCGAACACCGGGGAGCTGTTTTTT. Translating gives CAWSGTANTGELFF.

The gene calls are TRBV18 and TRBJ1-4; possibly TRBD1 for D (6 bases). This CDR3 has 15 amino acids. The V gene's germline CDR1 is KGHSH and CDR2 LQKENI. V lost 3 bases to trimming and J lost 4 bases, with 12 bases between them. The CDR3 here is CASSPRDTINEKLFF. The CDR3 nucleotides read TGTGCCAGCTCACCCCGGGACACTATTAATGAAAAACTGTTTTTT. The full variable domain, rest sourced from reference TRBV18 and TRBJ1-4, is NAGVMQNPRHLVRRRGQEARLRCSPMKGHSHVYWYRQLPEEGLKFMVYLQKENIIDESGMPKERFSAEFPKEGPSILRIQQVVRGDSAAYFCASSPRDTINEKLFFGSGTQLSVL.

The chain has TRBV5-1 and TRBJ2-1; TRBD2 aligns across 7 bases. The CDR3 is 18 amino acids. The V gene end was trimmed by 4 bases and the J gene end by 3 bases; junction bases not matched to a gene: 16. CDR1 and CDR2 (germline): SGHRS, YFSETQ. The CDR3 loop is CASSPGPHTASGYNEQFF. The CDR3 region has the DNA TGCGCCAGCAGCCCCGGTCCTCACACGGCTAGCGGCTACAATGAGCAGTTCTTC.

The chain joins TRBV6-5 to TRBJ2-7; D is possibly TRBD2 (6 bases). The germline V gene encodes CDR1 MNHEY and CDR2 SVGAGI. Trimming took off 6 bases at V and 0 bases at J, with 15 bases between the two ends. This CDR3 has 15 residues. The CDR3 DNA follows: TGTGCCAGCAGGTCGTTGGCCGGGGGCTCCTACGAGCAGTACTTC. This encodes CASRSLAGGSYEQYF.

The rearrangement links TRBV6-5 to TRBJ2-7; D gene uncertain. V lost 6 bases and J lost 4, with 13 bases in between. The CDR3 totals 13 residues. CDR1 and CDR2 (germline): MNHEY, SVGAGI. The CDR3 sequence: CASSHGLIYEQYF. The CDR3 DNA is TGTGCCAGCAGCCATGGGCTAATATACGAGCAGTACTTC.

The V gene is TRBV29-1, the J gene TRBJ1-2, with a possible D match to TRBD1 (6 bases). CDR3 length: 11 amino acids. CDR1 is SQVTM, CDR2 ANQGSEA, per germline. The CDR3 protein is CASGVGYGYTF. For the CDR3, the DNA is TGCGCATCAGGGGTTGGGTACGGCTACACCTTC.

The CDR3 nucleotides are TGTGCCAGCAGTTTGGGGCAGGGGAGTGGCTACACCTTC. This gives the protein CASSLGQGSGYTF. The J gene is TRBJ1-2, the V gene TRBV28, with D perhaps matching TRBD1 (6 bases). The CDR3 is 13 residues long. V gave up 3 bases and J gave up 7 bases, with 12 bases separating them. The germline gives CDR1 MDHEN, CDR2 SYDVKM.